This is a list of T cell receptor beta chains from one sample in a study of cytotoxic CD8 clonotypes in ibrutinib-treated CLL. Sequenced by immunoSEQ multiplex PCR; TCRdb stores in-frame clones only, minus some. Counted here are about 140,000 clones, 80% to 95% occurring once; the ten biggest clones make up more than 10%. Sample: PBMCs, taken after 12 months of ibrutinib treatment. The receptors derive from a human donor with chronic lymphocytic leukemia. Both conserved end residues are part of each CDR3. The order of the fields is V gene, clone size, J gene, D gene, CDR3 DNA, CDR3 protein. A D gene is named only where the DNA matches it firmly. Clone size appears in some rows only: once, few, many, or a class for an expanded clone.

TRBV6-6	-	TRBJ2-6	-	TGTGCCAGCCGGACAGCCGACTCTGGGGCCAACGTCCTGACTTTC	CASRTADSGANVLTF
TRBV25-1	-	TRBJ1-1	-	TGTGCCAGTAAGTTGGAACACACTGAAGCTTTCTTT	CASKLEHTEAFF
TRBV5-1	-	TRBJ2-2	-	TGCGCCAGCATGGGGGGCCCCGGGGAGCTGTTTTTT	CASMGGPGELFF
TRBV7-2	-	TRBJ2-7	TRBD2	TGTGCCAGCAGCTTAGCGCGCGGGGGGACTCGGGAGCAGTACTTC	CASSLARGGTREQYF
TRBV2	-	TRBJ2-7	-	TGTGCCAGCAGTGAAATCTACGAGCAGTACTTC	CASSEIYEQYF
TRBV18	-	TRBJ1-1	-	TGTGCCAGCTCACCACGCGGGAACACTGAAGCTTTCTTT	CASSPRGNTEAFF
TRBV15	-	TRBJ1-2	TRBD1	TGTGCCACCAGCAGGGACAGGGGGCTCTATGGCTACACCTTC	CATSRDRGLYGYTF
TRBV30	-	TRBJ1-3	-	TGTGCCTGGAGTCACAGACCCTCTGGAAACACCATATATTTT	CAWSHRPSGNTIYF
TRBV4-3	-	TRBJ2-7	-	TGCGCCAGCAGCCAAGAGGGCCAATCGGGGGCATCTTACGAGCAGTACTTC	CASSQEGQSGASYEQYF
TRBV7-9	once	TRBJ1-4	-	TGTGCCAGCAGCTCACACAGGGATGTTGGTGAAAAACTGTTTTTT	CASSSHRDVGEKLFF
TRBV7-9	-	TRBJ2-2	-	TGTGCCAGCAGCTTATTCCGAACCGGGGAGCTGTTTTTT	CASSLFRTGELFF
TRBV28	few	TRBJ2-7	-	TGTGCCAGCAGTCCGCACCACGAGCAGTACTTC	CASSPHHEQYF
TRBV5-6	-	TRBJ2-1	TRBD1	TGTGCCAGCAGCCCGGACAGGGGGCTCCCAAATGAGCAGTTCTTC	CASSPDRGLPNEQFF
TRBV9	-	TRBJ1-5	-	TGTGCCAGCAGCGCGAAGGGGACAAGCAATCAGCCCCAGCATTTT	CASSAKGTSNQPQHF
TRBV30	few	TRBJ2-3	-	TGTGCCTGGAGTGTGACGGTGGGTACAGATACGCAGTATTTT	CAWSVTVGTDTQYF
TRBV28	-	TRBJ1-4	TRBD1	TGTGCCAGCAGCACCGGGACAGTAAAGGAAAAACTGTTTTTT	CASSTGTVKEKLFF
TRBV9	-	TRBJ2-3	TRBD2	TGTGCCAGCAGCGTAACAGCGGGAAGCACAGATACGCAGTATTTT	CASSVTAGSTDTQYF
TRBV6-6	-	TRBJ2-7	-	TGTGCCAGCAGGATAAAGGGAAACACAGAGCAGTACTTC	CASRIKGNTEQYF
TRBV10-2	-	TRBJ2-7	-	TGCGCCAGCAGTGAGGTAGTCAGCTCCTACGAGCAGTACTTC	CASSEVVSSYEQYF
TRBV18	-	TRBJ2-1	-	TGTGCCAGCTCACCACCGAGTGGGGGTACGAACAATGAGCAGTTCTTC	CASSPPSGGTNNEQFF
TRBV11-1	-	TRBJ2-7	TRBD2	TGTGCCAGCAGCCCCCGACTAGCGGGAGAGGTCTACGAGCAGTACTTC	CASSPRLAGEVYEQYF
TRBV12-2	-	TRBJ2-2	-	TGTGCAAGTCGCTGGACGGGACAGGGTTTCACCGGGGAGCTGTTTTTT	CASRWTGQGFTGELFF
TRBV11-2	-	TRBJ2-1	-	TGTGCCAGCAGCTTAGACACCGGGAGTCTGAATGAGCAGTTCTTC	CASSLDTGSLNEQFF
TRBV9	-	TRBJ2-1	TRBD2	TGTGCCAGCAGCGTAGGGGGAGCGGGAGGTGATGAGCAGTTCTTC	CASSVGGAGGDEQFF
TRBV18	-	TRBJ2-2	TRBD2	TGTGCCAGCTCATCGTGGGCGGCTAGCGGACACACCGGGGAGCTGTTTTTT	CASSSWAASGHTGELFF
TRBV7-9	-	TRBJ2-1	-	TGTGCCAGCATCCCCCCGGCAGGGAGAGGGGATGAGCAGTTCTTC	CASIPPAGRGDEQFF
TRBV28	-	TRBJ1-2	-	TGTGCCAGCAGTTTAGGGCAGCCCTATGGCTACACCTTC	CASSLGQPYGYTF
TRBV28	-	TRBJ1-4	-	TGTGCCAGCAGTTTTGGGGCCCTCAATGAAAAACTGTTTTTT	CASSFGALNEKLFF
TRBV27	-	TRBJ2-7	-	TGTGCCAGCAGCCCCCTCGGGGGCATTGGGCACGAGCAGTACTTC	CASSPLGGIGHEQYF
TRBV7-9	-	TRBJ2-3	TRBD1	TGTGCCAGCAGCTTAGTGTGGTCGCCAGGGGGCTCAGATACGCAGTATTTT	CASSLVWSPGGSDTQYF
TRBV6-5	-	TRBJ2-2	-	TGTGCCAGCAGTTACCGGCGGAACACCGGGGAGCTGTTTTTT	CASSYRRNTGELFF
TRBV19	-	TRBJ1-3	TRBD1	TGTGCCAGTCGGGACAGGGGATCGGGAGGAAACACCATATATTTT	CASRDRGSGGNTIYF
TRBV19	-	TRBJ1-5	-	TGTGCCAGTAGTTCCCCCCGGGAGCAGCCCCAGCATTTT	CASSSPREQPQHF
TRBV19	-	TRBJ1-5	-	TGTGCCAGTAGTATGTTCGGGGCTTCGAATCAGCCCCAGCATTTT	CASSMFGASNQPQHF
TRBV18	-	TRBJ2-1	-	TGTGCCAGCTCACCAGATTGGCAGTCGGGTGAGCAGTTCTTC	CASSPDWQSGEQFF
TRBV14	-	TRBJ2-5	TRBD1	TGTGCCAGCAGCTACGAGACAGGGCAACTTGAGACCCAGTACTTC	CASSYETGQLETQYF
TRBV6-5	-	TRBJ2-5	TRBD2	TGTGCCAGCAGGGGACTGGCGGGAGACGAGACCCAGTACTTC	CASRGLAGDETQYF
TRBV6-5	-	TRBJ2-1	TRBD2	TGTGCCAGCAGACTAACTAGCGGGAGTTTCAATGAGCAGTTCTTC	CASRLTSGSFNEQFF
TRBV27	-	TRBJ1-4	-	TGTGCCAGCAGTTTCCAGGGGGAAAAACTGTTTTTT	CASSFQGEKLFF
TRBV7-8	-	TRBJ1-1	-	TGTGCCAGCAGCTTAACTCTAGGGTTGAACACTGAAGCTTTCTTT	CASSLTLGLNTEAFF
TRBV28	once	TRBJ2-7	-	TGTGCCAGCAGTTTGGGAGGCGGCGCCTACGAGCAGTACTTC	CASSLGGGAYEQYF
TRBV10-1	-	TRBJ2-2	-	TGCGCCAGCAGCTTTGACGGGGCCGGGGAGCTGTTTTTT	CASSFDGAGELFF
TRBV7-3	-	TRBJ2-5	-	TGTGCCAGCAGCGACCAAGAGACCCAGTACTTC	CASSDQETQYF
TRBV27	-	TRBJ2-2	TRBD2	TGTGCCAGCAGTTTAAAGGCGGGAGTTATGACCGGGGAGCTGTTTTTT	CASSLKAGVMTGELFF
TRBV19	few	TRBJ2-2	TRBD1	TGTGCCAGCAATACCGGACAGGACACCGGGGAGCTGTTTTTT	CASNTGQDTGELFF
TRBV28	-	TRBJ2-7	-	TGTGCCAGCAGTTTACCAGGATCGGCGCAGTACTTC	CASSLPGSAQYF